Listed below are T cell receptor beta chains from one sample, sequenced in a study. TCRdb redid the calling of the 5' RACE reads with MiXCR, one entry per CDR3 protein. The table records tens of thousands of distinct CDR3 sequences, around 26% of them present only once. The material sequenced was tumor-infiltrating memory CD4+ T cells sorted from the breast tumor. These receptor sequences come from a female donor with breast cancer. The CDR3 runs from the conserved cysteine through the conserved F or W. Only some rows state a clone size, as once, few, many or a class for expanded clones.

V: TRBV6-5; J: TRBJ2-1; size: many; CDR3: CASRYIAGGSYNEQFF
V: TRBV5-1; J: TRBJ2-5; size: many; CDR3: CASSLAAGQETQYF
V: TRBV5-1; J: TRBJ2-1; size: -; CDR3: CASSLGGLAGNYNEQFF
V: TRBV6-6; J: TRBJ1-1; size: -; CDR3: CASSLKAGTTEAFF
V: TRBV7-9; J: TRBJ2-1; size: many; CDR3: CASSLGPTNNEQFF
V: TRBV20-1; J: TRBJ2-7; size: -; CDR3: CSPQASGTGAYEQYF
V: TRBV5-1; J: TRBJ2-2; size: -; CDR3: CASSLGLAETGELFF
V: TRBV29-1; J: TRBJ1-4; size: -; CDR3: CSVQRRRNEKLFF
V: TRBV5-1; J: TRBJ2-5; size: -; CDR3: CASNVAGGDRETQYF
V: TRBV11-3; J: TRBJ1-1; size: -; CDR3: CASSLEDEGGTEAFF
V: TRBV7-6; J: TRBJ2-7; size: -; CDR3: CASSLAGGQGRPYEQYF
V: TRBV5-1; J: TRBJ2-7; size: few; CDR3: CASSLEGTSTYEQYF
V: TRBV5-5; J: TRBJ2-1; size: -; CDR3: CASSSSVPDGSEQFF
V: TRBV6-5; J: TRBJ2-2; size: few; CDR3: CASSYFPPGVNTGELFF
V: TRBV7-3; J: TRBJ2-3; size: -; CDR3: CASSKGPAVHTDTQYF
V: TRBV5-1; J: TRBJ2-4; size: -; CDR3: CASSTTFRDSSRGDKNIQYF
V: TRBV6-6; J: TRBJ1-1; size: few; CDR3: CASSPQGGEGAFF
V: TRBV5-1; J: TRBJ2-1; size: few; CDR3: CASSLAPGVNEQFF
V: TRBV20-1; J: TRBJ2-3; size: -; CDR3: CSAAPGDRVTDTQYF
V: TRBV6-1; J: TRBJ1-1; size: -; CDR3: CASRDNTEAFF
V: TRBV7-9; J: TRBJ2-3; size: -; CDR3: CATPGQGVNTQYF
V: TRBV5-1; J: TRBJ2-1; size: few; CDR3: CASSRGVDLTYNEQFF
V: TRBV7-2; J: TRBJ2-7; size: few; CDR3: CASTGGGQGDYEQYF
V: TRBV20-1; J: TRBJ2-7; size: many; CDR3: CSVEAAYEQYF
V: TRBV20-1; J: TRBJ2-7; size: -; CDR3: CGARDPGRSYEQYF
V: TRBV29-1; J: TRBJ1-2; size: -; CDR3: CSSGGSYGYTF
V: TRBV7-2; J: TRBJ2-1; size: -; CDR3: CASSLPGLAGGNEQFF
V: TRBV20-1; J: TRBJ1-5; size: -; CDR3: CSARAIGVADQPQHF
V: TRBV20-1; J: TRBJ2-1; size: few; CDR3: CSAQTRVPREQFF
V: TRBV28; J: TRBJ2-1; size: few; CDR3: CASKLAGNPYNEQFF
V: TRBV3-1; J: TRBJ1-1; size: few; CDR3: CASSQGPQLGSEAFF
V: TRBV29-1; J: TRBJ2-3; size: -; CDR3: CSVSIQGIPTDTQYF
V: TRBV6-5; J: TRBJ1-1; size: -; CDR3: CASRRGRLNTEAFF
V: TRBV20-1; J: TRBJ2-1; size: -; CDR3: CGAPGQATYNEQFF
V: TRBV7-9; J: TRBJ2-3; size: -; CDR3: CASSRTGGMDTQYF
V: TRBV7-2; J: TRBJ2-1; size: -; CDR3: CASSRYLSVREDNEQFF
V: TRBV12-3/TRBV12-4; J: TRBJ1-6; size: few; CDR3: CASSPNRGLSPLHF
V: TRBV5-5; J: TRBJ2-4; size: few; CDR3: CASSLGGAKNIQYF
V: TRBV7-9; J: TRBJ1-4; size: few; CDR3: CASSFGQGGEKLFF
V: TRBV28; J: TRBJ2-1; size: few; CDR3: CASSSDRRNPNEQFF
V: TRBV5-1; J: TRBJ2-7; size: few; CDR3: CASSLYLHSTTEQYF
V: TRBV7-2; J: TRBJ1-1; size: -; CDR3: CASSLGRGGTEAFF
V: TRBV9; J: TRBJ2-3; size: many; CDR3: CASSQLAGGSDTQYF
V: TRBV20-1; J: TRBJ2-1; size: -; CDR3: CSARDLRGSYNEQFF
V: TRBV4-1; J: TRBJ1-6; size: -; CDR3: CASSQDSRGYNSPLHF
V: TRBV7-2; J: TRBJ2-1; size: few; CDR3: CASSPRWGGSSYNEQFF
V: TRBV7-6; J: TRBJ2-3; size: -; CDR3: CASSSGTGGFGAQYF
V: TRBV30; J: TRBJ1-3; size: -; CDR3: CALRPGNTIYF
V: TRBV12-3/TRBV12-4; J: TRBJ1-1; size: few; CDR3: CASSLASLVGGRGTEAFF
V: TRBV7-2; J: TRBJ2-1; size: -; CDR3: CASSFGMRNEQFF
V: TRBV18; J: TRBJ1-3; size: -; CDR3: CASSPYAGNTIYF
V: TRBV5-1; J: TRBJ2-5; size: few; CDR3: CASSFRVGETQYF
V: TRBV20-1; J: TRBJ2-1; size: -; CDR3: CSARWAGDCNEQFF
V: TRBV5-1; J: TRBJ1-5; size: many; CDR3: CASSLGTDNQPQHF
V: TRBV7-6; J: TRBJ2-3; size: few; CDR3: CASSPPSNTQYF
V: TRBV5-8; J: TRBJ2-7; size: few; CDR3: CASSLQGASDEQYF
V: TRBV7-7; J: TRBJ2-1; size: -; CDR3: CASSRLAGGGEQFF
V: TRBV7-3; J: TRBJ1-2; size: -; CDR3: CASSLPAGSGYTF